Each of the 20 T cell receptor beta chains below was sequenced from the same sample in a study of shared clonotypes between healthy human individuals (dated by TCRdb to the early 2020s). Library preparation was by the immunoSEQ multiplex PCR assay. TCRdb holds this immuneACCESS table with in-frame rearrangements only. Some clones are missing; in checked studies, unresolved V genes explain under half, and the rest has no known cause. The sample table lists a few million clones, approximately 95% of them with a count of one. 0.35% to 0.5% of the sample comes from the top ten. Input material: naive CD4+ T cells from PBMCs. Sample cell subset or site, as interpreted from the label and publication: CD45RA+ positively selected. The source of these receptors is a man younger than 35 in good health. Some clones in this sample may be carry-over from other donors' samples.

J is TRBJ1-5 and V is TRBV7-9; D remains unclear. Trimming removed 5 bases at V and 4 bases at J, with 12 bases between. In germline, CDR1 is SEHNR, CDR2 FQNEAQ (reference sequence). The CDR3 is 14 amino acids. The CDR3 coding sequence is TGTGCCAGCAGCCTTTGGACGGCTAATCAGCCCCAGCATTTT. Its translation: CASSLWTANQPQHF.

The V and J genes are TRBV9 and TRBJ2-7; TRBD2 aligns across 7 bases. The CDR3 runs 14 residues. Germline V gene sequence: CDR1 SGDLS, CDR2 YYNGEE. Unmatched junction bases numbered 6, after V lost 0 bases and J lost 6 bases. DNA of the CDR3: TGTGCCAGCAGCGTAGTAGCATGGGAGGGCGAGCAGTACTTC. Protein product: CASSVVAWEGEQYF. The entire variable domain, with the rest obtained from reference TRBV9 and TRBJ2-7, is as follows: DSGVTQTPKHLITATGQRVTLRCSPRSGDLSVYWYQQSLDQGLQFLIQYYNGEERAKGNILERFSAQQFPDLHSELNLSSLELGDSALYFCASSVVAWEGEQYFGPGTRLTVT.

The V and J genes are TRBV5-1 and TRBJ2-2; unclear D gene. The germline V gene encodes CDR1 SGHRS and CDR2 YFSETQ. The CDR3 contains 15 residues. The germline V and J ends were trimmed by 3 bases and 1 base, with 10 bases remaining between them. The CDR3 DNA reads TGCGCCAGCAGCTGGAGACTGAGGAACACCGGGGAGCTGTTTTTT. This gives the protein CASSWRLRNTGELFF.

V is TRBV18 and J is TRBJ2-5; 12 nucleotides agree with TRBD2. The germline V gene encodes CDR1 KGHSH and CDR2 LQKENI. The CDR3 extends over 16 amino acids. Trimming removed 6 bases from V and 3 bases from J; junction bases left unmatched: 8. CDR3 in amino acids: CASSPLAGGREETQYF. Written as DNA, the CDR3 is TGTGCCAGCTCCCCTCTAGCGGGAGGGCGGGAAGAGACCCAGTACTTC.

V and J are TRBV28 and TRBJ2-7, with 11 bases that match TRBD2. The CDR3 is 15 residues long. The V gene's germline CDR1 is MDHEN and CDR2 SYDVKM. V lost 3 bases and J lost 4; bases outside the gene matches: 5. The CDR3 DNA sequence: TGTGCCAGCAGTTTTGGGACTAGCGGAACTTACGAGCAGTACTTC. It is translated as CASSFGTSGTYEQYF.

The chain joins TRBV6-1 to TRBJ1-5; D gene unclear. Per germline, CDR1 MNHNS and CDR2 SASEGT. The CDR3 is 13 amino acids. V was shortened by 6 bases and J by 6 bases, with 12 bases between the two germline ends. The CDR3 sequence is CASRRPRSQPQHF. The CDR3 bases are TGTGCCAGCAGACGGCCCAGGAGTCAGCCCCAGCATTTT.

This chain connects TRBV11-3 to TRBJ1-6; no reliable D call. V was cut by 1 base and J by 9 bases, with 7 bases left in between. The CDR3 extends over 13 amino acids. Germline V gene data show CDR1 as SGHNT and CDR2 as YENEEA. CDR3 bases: TGTGCCAGCAGCTTAGCTCCCGGTTCACCCCTCCACTTT. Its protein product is CASSLAPGSPLHF.

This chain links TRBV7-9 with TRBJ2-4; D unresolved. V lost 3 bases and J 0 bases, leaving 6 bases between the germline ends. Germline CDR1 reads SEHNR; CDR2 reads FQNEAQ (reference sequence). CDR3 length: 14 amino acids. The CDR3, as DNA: TGTGCCAGCAGCTTTGCATTAGCCAAAAACATTCAGTACTTC. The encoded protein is CASSFALAKNIQYF.

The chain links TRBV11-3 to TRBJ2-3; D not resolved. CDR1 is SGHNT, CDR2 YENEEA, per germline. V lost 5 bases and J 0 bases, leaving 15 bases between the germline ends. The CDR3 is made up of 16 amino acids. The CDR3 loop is CASSQGRSLSTDTQYF. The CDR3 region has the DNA TGTGCCAGCAGCCAAGGCCGGAGTCTCAGCACAGATACGCAGTATTTT.

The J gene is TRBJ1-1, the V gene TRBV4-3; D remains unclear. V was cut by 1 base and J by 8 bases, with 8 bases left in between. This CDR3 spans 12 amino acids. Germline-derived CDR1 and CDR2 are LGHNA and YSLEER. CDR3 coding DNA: TGCGCCAGCAGCCAAGTCGGCAGGGAAGCTTTCTTT. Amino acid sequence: CASSQVGREAFF.

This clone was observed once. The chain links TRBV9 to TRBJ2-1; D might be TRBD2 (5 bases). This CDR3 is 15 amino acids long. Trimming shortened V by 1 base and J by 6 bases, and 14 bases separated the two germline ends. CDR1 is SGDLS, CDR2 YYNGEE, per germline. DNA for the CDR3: TGTGCCAGCAGCGTATACCCCACGGGGAGCAATGAGCAGTTCTTC. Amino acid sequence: CASSVYPTGSNEQFF.

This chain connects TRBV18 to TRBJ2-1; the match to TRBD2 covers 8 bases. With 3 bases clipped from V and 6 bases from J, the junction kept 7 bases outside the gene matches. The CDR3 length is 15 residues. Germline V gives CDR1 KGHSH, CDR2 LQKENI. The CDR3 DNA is TGTGCCAGCTCACCGGTCTTAGGACTAGCCAATGAGCAGTTCTTC. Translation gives CASSPVLGLANEQFF.

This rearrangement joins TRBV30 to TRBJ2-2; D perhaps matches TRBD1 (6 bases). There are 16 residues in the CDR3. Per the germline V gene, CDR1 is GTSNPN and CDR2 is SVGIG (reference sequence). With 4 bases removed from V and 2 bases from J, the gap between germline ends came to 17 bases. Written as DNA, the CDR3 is TGTGCCTGGATAGGACAGAGGGGTGATAACACCGGGGAGCTGTTTTTT. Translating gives CAWIGQRGDNTGELFF.

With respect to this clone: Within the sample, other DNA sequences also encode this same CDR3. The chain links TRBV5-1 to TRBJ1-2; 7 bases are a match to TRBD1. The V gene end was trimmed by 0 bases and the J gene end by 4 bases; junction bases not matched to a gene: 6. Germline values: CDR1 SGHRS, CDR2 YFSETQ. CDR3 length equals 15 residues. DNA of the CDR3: TGCGCCAGCAGCTTGGGTGGGACAGCGATCTATGGCTACACCTTC. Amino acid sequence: CASSLGGTAIYGYTF.

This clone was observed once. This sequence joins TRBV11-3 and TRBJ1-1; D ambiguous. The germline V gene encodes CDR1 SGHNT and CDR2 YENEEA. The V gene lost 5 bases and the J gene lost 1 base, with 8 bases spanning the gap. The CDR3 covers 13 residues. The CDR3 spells CASSPKTNTEAFF. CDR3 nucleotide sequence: TGTGCCAGCAGCCCAAAAACGAACACTGAAGCTTTCTTT.

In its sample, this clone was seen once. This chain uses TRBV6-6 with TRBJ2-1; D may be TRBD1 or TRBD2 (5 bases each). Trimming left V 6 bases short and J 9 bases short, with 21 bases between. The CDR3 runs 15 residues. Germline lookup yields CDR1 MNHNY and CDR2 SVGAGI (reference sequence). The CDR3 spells CASRDAGTGISEQFF. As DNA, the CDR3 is TGTGCCAGCAGGGACGCCGGGACGGGGATAAGTGAGCAGTTCTTC.

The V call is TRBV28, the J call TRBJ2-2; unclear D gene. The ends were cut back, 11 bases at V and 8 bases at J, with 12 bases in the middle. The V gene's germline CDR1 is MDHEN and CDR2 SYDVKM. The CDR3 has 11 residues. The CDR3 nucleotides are TGTGCCGGCGAGGTTAGAGGGGAGCTGTTTTTT. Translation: CAGEVRGELFF.

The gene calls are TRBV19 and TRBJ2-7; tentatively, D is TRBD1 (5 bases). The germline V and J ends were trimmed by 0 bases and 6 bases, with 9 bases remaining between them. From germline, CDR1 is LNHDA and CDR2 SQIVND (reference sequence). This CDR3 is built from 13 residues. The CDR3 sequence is CASSIETGVEQYF. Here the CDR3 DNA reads TGTGCCAGTAGTATAGAAACAGGCGTCGAGCAGTACTTC.

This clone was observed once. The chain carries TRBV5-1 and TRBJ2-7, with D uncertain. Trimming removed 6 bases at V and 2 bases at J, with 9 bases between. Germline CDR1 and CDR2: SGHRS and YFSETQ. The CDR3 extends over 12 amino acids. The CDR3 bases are TGCGCCAGCAAAGCCGGCCCCTACGAGCAGTACTTC. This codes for CASKAGPYEQYF.

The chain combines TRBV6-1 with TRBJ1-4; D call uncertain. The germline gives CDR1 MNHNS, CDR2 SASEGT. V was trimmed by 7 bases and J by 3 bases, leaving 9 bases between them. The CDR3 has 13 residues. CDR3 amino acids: CASKRTPNEKLFF. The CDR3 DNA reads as TGTGCCAGCAAACGGACCCCTAATGAAAAACTGTTTTTT.